This T cell receptor (beta chain) was sequenced during a study of blood T cell repertoires in COVID-19 (dated by TCRdb to between 2020 and 2021). Broadly, across the study: Samples from collaborators originated in the United States, Italy and Spain and spanned both the acute and convalescent phases of COVID-19. The material from the prospective study consisted of cDNA or gDNA derived from T cells, B-cell-depleted T cells, or PBMCs. The dataset comprised deeply sampled blood TCRbeta repertoires from subjects exposed to, actively infected with, or recovered from COVID-19. The repertoires were released in a freely available public database meant as a resource for research on the immune response to SARS-CoV-2. The samples were drawn from two sources: the first 160 participants of the ongoing ImmuneRACE study, and 950 to 1,500 subjects contributed by 6 global collaborators. A de-identified subject ID, COVID-19 status, age in years and sex were almost always included in the sample metadata. Where HLA class I and class II types were available, the types were taken from metadata supplied by the sample provider, not from assay-based typing.

The CDR3 goes from the cysteine to the phenylalanine over 17 residues. Kept here is only the CDR3 DNA, which spans 51 bases and is read in frame from base 1. V and J lose 4 bases and 4 bases, and a span of 18 bases separates them. In the germline V gene, CDR1 corresponds to KGHDR and CDR2 to SFDVKD. TCRbeta CDR3 regions were amplified from genomic DNA using the immunoSEQ Assay, a bias-controlled multiplex PCR. On the authors' methods: Nucleated cell counts per sample were estimated from amplification of reference gene primers within the assay. To quantify the absolute abundance of each unique TCRbeta CDR3 rearrangement, sequence reads were collapsed and filtered. For each sample, productive Simpson clonality was calculated as the square root of Simpson's diversity index across productive rearrangements. As stored in TCRdb, this immuneACCESS dataset retains in-frame rearrangements with V and J assigned. A fraction of the clones does not appear; measured against another copy, unresolved V genes explain less than half of the discrepancy, and the remainder lacks a known reason. That table supplies the V and J calls and clone size; D and trimming were determined from the DNA. The sample has approximately 300,000 clones on record, around 90% of them singletons. Roughly 5.2% of the sample is held by the ten biggest clonotypes.

This clone was counted a single time. No cognate antigen has been identified for it. Base quality data are lacking; no much larger clone is found one base away. The paper's findings and limits, for the study overall: How much clinical and demographic metadata was included differed by source and by participant, and the metadata was provided uncurated.

Enrolling through a virtual design, the prospective study's participants ranged in age from roughly 18 to 89 years and lived across more than 20 United States geographic areas. To assign participants to cohorts, the prospective study relied on clinical history that participants themselves reported in a screening survey and a study questionnaire. ImmuneRACE Cohort 3 recovered participants were defined by two consecutive negative NP/OP PCR tests, healthcare professional clearance, or symptom resolution. In the prospective study, whole blood, serum and a nasopharyngeal or oropharyngeal swab were collected from each participant by mobile phlebotomists. Over a roughly 2-month period, participants in the prospective study had the option of providing additional blood draws and questionnaires. Before DNA extraction, prospective study blood samples were shipped either frozen or at room temperature.

The V and J genes are TRBV24-1 and TRBJ2-2; TRBD2 might be the D gene, on 6 matching bases. The receptor was derived from a man aged 55 to 70 who had recovered from COVID-19. The sample taken for sequencing was PBMCs or T cells enriched from blood (not recorded which). The CDR3 here reads CATSDPLAPGSTGELFF. The DNA sequence is given as TGTGCCACCAGTGACCCCCTGGCACCCGGGAGCACCGGGGAGCTGTTTTTT.